A selection of T cell receptor beta chains follows, all from one sample in a study of human T cells and chemical hapten exposure. TCRdb independently ran MiXCR on the RACE reads; one entry per CDR3 protein. Of tens of thousands of distinct CDR3 sequences in the sample, approximately 8% are singletons; the top ten hold about 1.6%. Sequences were derived from whole blood, sampled in connection with sensitization to the hapten diphenylcyclopropenone (DPC). These receptors originate from a woman aged 25 to 39 with alopecia areata. Some clones in this sample may be carry-over from other donors' samples. Both conserved end residues are trimmed from each CDR3.

j_call	v_call	cdr3_aa
TRBJ1-2	TRBV29-1	SVRGGYGYT
TRBJ1-1	TRBV10-3	AISVDREAF
TRBJ2-3	TRBV7-9	ASSLGGSALGTQY
TRBJ1-3	TRBV12-3/TRBV12-4	ATGAHWSSGNTIY
TRBJ2-3	TRBV2	ASSRLATGVSDTQY
TRBJ1-1	TRBV4-2	ASSQVPRGSLAF
TRBJ2-2	TRBV6-6	ASSYRAGELF
TRBJ2-5	TRBV5-4	ASSSGGQGTETQY
TRBJ1-4	TRBV5-4	ASSLDSVGEKLF
TRBJ1-1	TRBV18	ASSPLTGGTEAF
TRBJ2-4	TRBV20-1	SAPTIKNIQY
TRBJ2-7	TRBV5-1	ASSLDGGTYEQY
TRBJ2-3	TRBV2	ASSGGASGATDTQY
TRBJ2-5	TRBV5-1	ASSSPFAWGRETQY
TRBJ1-2	TRBV28	ASSTTPRNGYT
TRBJ1-5	TRBV18	ASSPDTPNQPQH
TRBJ1-1	TRBV3-1	ASSTLQYSANTEAF
TRBJ1-5	TRBV6-1	ASRDRQGPRQPQH
TRBJ1-5	TRBV3-1	ASSRRDSGQPQH
TRBJ2-4	TRBV28	ASSTGQLAKNIQY
TRBJ1-1	TRBV20-1	SATGTTEAF
TRBJ1-4	TRBV5-4	ASSFQQAANEKLF
TRBJ2-3	TRBV28	ASSLSMAGGTDTQY
TRBJ1-5	TRBV5-5	ASSLAPGEPQH
TRBJ1-6	TRBV7-2	ASSLNYPYNSPLH
TRBJ2-4	TRBV6-5	ASSSGVLAKNIQY
TRBJ1-6	TRBV12-3/TRBV12-4	ASSLVHSPLH
TRBJ2-4	TRBV20-1	SLDHPTTKNIQY
TRBJ1-4	TRBV20-1	SASADATNEKLF
TRBJ2-2	TRBV6-5	ASTLGGQVRFGELF
TRBJ1-5	TRBV6-5	ASSYRGTGNQPQH
TRBJ2-3	TRBV20-1	SARGLADSTDTQY
TRBJ2-7	TRBV5-1	ASSSDGAYEQY
TRBJ2-3	TRBV29-1	SVERLEDTQY
TRBJ2-1	TRBV6-5	ASRPTWASNNEQF
TRBJ1-6	TRBV12-5	ASGLGQGGSPLH
TRBJ1-5	TRBV20-1	SAQGSSQPQH
TRBJ2-3	TRBV29-1	SVGTHTDTQY
TRBJ1-1	TRBV20-1	SARAGTEAF
TRBJ1-2	TRBV2	ASSGDRGHGYT
TRBJ1-1	TRBV19	ASSTFPGTRTEAF
TRBJ2-2	TRBV12-3/TRBV12-4	ASSLGGGWAGELF
TRBJ1-2	TRBV12-5	ASGLVVGYT
TRBJ1-1	TRBV27	ASRPTGFRTEAF
TRBJ2-1	TRBV7-9	ASSSQGARYNEQF
TRBJ2-3	TRBV5-1	ASSPGLVTSTDTQY